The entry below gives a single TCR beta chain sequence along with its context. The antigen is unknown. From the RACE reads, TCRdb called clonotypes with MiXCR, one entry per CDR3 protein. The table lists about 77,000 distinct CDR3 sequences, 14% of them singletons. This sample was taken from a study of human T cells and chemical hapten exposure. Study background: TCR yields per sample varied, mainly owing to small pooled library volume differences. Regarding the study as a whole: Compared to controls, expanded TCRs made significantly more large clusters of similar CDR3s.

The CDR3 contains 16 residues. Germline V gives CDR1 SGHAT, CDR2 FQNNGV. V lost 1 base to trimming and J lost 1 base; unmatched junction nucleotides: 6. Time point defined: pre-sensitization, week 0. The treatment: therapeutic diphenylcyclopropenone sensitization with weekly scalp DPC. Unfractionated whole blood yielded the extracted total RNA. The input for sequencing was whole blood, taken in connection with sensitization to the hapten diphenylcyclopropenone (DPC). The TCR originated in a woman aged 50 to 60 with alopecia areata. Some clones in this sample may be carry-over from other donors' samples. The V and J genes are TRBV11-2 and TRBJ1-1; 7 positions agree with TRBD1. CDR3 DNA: TGTGCCAGCAGCTTAGGCGACAGGGCAAAGAACACTGAAGCTTTCTTT. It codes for CASSLGDRAKNTEAFF.